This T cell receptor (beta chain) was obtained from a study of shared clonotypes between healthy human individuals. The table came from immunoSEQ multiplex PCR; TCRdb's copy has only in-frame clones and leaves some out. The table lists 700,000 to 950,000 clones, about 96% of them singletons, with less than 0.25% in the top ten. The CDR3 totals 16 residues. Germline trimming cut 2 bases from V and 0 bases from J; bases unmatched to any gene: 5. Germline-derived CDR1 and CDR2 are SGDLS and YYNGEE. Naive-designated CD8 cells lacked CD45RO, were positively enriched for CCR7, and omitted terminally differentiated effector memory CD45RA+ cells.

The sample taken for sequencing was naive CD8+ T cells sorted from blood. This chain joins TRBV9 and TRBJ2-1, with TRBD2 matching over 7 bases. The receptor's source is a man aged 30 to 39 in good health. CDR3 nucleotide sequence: TGTGCCAGCAGCGTTTCTGCGGGAGCCTCCTACAATGAGCAGTTCTTC. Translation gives CASSVSAGASYNEQFF.